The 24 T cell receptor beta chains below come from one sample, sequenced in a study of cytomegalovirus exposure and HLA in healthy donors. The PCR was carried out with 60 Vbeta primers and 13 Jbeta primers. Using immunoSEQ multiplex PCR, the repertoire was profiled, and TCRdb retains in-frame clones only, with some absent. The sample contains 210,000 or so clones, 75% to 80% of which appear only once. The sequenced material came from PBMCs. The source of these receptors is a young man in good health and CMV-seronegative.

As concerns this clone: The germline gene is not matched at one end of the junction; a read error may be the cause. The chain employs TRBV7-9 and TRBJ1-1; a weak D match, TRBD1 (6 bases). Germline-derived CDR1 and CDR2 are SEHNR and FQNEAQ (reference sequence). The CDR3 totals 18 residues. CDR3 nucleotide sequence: TGTTCCAGCAGCTTAGCGAATTCTGGCAGGGGAATGAACACTGAAGCTTTCTTT. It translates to CSSSLANSGRGMNTEAFF.

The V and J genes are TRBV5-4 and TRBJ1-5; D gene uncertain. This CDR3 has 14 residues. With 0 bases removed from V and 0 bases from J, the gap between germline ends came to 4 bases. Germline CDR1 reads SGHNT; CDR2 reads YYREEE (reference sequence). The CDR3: CASSLGHSNQPQHF. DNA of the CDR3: TGTGCCAGCAGCTTGGGGCATAGCAATCAGCCCCAGCATTTT.

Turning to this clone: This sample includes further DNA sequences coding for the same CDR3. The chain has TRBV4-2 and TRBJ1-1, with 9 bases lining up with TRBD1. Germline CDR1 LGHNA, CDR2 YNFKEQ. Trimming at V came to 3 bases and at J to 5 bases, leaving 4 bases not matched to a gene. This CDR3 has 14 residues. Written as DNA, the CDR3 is TGTGCCAGCAGCCAGGACAGGGGATATACTGAAGCTTTCTTT. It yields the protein CASSQDRGYTEAFF.

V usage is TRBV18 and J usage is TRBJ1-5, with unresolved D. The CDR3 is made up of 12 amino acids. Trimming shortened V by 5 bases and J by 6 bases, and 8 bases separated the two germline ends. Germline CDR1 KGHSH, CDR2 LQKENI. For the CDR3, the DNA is TGTGCCAGCTCAGGGTCGGGTCAGCCCCAGCATTTT. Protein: CASSGSGQPQHF.

In DNA form, the CDR3 reads TGTGCCAGCAGTGAACACCCCCCCTTCCCCTTAGCGGGGTCCCTTAGGGATGAGAATGAGCAGTTCTTC. It yields the protein CASSEHPPFPLAGSLRDENEQFF. V usage is TRBV6-1 and J usage is TRBJ2-1; TRBD2 aligns across 8 bases. CDR1 and CDR2 (germline): MNHNS, SASEGT. The CDR3 is made up of 23 amino acids. V dropped 2 bases and J dropped 7; count of bases not matched to a gene: 31.

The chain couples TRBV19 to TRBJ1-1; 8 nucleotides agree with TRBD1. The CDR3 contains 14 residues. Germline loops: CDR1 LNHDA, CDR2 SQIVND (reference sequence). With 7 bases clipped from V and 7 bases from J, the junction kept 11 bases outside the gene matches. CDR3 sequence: CASKPGGGVGEAFF. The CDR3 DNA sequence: TGTGCCAGTAAGCCAGGGGGCGGAGTGGGTGAAGCTTTCTTT.

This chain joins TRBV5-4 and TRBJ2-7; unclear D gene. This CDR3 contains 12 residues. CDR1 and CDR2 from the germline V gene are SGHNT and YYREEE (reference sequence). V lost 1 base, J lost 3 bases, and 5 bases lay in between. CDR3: CASSLPNYEQYF. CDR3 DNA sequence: TGTGCCAGCAGCTTGCCAAACTACGAGCAGTACTTC.

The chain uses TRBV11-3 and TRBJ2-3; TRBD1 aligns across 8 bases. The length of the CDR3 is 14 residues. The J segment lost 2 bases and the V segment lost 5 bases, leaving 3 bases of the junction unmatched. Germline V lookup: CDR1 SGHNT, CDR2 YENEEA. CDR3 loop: CASSPTGATDTQYF. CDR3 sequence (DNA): TGTGCCAGCAGCCCGACAGGGGCCACAGATACGCAGTATTTT.

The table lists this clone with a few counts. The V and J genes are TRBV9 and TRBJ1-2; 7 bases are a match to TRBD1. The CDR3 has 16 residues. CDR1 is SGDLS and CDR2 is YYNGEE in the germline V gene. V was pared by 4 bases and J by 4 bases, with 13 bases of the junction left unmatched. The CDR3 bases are TGTGCCAGCAGCCCCAGAATCGGGACAGCTGGCTATGGCTACACCTTC. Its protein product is CASSPRIGTAGYGYTF.

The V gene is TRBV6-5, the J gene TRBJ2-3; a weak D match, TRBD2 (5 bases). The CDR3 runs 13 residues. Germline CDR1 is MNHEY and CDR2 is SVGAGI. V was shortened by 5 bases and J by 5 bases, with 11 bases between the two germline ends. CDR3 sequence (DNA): TGTGCCAGCAGTGCGTTCGCGGGAGATACGCAGTATTTT. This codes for CASSAFAGDTQYF.

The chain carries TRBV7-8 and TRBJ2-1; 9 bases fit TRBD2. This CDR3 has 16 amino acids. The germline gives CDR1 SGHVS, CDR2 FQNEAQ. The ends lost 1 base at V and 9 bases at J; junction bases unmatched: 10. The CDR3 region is CASSLGVAGEYGEQFF. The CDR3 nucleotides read TGTGCCAGCAGCTTAGGGGTAGCGGGGGAATACGGTGAGCAGTTCTTC.

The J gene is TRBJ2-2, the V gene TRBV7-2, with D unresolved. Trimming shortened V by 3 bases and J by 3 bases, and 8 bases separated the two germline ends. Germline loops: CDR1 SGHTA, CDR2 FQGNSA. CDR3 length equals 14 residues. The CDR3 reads CASSFRVDTGELFF. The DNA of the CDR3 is TGTGCCAGCAGCTTTCGGGTTGACACCGGGGAGCTGTTTTTT.

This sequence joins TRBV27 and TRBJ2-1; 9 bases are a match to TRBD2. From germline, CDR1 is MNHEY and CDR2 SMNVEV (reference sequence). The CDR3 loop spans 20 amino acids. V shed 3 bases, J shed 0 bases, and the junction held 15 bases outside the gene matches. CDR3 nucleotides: TGTGCCAGCAGTTTTAAAGGGGGGGGCCTAGCGGGGAGCTCCTACAATGAGCAGTTCTTC. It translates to CASSFKGGGLAGSSYNEQFF.

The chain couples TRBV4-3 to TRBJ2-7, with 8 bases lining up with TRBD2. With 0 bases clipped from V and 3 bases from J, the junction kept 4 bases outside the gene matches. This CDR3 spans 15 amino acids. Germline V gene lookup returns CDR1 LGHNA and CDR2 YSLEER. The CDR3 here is CASSQDSGEVYEQYF. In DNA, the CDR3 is TGCGCCAGCAGCCAAGATAGCGGGGAGGTCTACGAGCAGTACTTC.

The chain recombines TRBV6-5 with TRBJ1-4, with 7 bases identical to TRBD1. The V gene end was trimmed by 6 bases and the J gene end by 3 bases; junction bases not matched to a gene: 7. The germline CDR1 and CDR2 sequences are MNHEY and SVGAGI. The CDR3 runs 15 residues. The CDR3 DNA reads TGTGCCAGCAGAGACAGGGCCTTTGCTAATGAAAAACTGTTTTTT. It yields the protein CASRDRAFANEKLFF.

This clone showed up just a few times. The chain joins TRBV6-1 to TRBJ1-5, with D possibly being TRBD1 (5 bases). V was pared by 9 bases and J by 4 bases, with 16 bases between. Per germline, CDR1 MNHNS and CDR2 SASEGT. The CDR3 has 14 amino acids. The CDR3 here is CASGALTSNQPQHF. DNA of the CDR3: TGTGCCAGTGGGGCCCTCACATCAAATCAGCCCCAGCATTTT.

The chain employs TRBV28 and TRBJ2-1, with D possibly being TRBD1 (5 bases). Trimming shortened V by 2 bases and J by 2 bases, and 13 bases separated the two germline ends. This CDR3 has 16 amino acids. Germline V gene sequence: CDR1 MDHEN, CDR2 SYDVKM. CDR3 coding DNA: TGTGCCAGCAGTTTAGACAGATCCTTGACCTACAATGAGCAGTTCTTC. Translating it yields CASSLDRSLTYNEQFF. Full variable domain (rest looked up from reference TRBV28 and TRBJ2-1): DVKVTQSSRYLVKRTGEKVFLECVQDMDHENMFWYRQDPGLGLRLIYFSYDVKMKEKGDIPEGYSVSREKKERFSLILESASTNQTSMYLCASSLDRSLTYNEQFFGPGTRLTVL.

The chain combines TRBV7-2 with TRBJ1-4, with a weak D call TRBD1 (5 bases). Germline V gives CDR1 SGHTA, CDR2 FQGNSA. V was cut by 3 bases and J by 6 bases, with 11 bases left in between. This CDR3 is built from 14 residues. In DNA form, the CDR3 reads TGTGCCAGCAGCTTGGCGCGACAGTATGAAAAACTGTTTTTT. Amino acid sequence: CASSLARQYEKLFF.

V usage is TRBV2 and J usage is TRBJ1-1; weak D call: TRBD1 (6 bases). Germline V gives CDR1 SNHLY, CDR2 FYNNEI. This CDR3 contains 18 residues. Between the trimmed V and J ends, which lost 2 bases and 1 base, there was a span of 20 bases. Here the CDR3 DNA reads TGTGCCAGCAGTGAATGGGCAGGGGTAGGTGGACCGAACACTGAAGCTTTCTTT. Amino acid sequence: CASSEWAGVGGPNTEAFF.

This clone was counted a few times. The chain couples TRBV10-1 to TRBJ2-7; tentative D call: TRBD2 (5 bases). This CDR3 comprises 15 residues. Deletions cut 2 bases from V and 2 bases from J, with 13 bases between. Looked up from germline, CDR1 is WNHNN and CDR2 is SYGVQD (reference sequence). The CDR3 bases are TGCGCCAGCAGTGAGCATCGGGGATCCCCCTACGAGCAGTACTTC. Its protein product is CASSEHRGSPYEQYF.

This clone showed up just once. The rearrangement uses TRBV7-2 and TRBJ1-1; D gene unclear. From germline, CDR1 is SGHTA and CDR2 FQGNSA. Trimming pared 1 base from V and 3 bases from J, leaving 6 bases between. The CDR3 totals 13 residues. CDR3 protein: CASSLGGHTEAFF. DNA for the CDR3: TGTGCCAGCAGCTTAGGAGGCCACACTGAAGCTTTCTTT.

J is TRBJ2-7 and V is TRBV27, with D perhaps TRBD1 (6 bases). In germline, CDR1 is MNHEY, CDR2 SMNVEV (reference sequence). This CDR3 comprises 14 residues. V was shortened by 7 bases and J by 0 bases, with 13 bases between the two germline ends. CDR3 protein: CASKKDSLSYEQYF. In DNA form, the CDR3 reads TGTGCCAGCAAAAAGGACAGCCTCTCCTACGAGCAGTACTTC.

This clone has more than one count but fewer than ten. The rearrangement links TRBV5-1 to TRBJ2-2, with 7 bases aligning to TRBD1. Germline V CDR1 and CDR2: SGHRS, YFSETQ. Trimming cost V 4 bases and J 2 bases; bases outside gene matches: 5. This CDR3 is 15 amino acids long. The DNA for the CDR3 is TGCGCCAGCAGCGGACAGGCTGTTAACACCGGGGAGCTGTTTTTT. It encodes CASSGQAVNTGELFF.

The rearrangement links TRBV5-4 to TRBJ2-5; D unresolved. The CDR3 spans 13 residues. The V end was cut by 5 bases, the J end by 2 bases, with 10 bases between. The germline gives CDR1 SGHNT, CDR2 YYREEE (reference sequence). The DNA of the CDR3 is TGTGCCAGCAGTAACAGCATACAAGAGACCCAGTACTTC. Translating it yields CASSNSIQETQYF.